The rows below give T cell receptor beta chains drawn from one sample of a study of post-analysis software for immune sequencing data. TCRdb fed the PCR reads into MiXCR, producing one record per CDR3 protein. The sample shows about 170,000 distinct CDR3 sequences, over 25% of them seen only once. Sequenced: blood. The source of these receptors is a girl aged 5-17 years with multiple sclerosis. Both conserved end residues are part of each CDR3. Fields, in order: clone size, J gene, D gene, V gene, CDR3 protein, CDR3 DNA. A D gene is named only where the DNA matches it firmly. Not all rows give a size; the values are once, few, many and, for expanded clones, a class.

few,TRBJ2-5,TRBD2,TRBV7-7,CASSQGLAAGETQYF,TGTGCCAGCAGCCAGGGACTAGCGGCAGGAGAGACCCAGTACTTC
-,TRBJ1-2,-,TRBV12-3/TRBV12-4,CASRLQGYGYTF,TGTGCCAGCAGATTACAGGGATATGGCTACACCTTC
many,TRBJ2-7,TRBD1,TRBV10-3,CAISEGTGLYYEQYF,TGTGCCATCAGTGAGGGGACAGGGTTGTACTACGAGCAGTACTTC
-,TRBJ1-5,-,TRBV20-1,CSARASWGDVGNQPQHF,TGCAGTGCTAGAGCTTCGTGGGGGGACGTTGGCAATCAGCCCCAGCATTTT
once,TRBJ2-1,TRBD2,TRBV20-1,CSASRLAGGNYNEQCF,TGCAGTGCTAGCCGACTAGCGGGAGGCAACTACAATGAGCAGTGCTTC
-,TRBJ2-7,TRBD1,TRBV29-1,CSVDPNDRVYEQYF,TGCAGCGTTGACCCCAACGACAGGGTCTACGAGCAGTACTTC
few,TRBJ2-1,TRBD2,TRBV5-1,CASSWAPGGGQFF,TGCGCCAGCAGCTGGGCCCCTGGGGGGGGGCAGTTCTTC
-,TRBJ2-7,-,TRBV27,CASRSQGIGDWDEQYF,TGTGCCAGCAGGAGCCAAGGAATAGGGGATTGGGACGAGCAGTACTTC
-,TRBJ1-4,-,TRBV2,CASSEALRAGGEKLFF,TGTGCCAGCAGTGAAGCGCTTCGAGCGGGTGGGGAAAAACTGTTTTTT
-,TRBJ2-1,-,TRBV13,CASSLVANEQFF,TGTGCCAGCAGCTTAGTGGCGAATGAGCAGTTCTTC
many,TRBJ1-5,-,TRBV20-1,CSARVPGGNQPQHF,TGCAGTGCTAGAGTTCCGGGGGGCAATCAGCCCCAGCATTTT
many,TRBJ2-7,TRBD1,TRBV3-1,CASSDRQGSSYEQYF,TGTGCCAGCAGCGATAGACAGGGTAGCTCCTACGAGCAGTACTTC
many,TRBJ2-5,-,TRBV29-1,CSVEWGLAGQETQYF,TGCAGCGTTGAATGGGGTCTGGCAGGACAAGAGACCCAGTACTTC
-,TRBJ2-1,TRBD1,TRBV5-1,CASSPMDRGRNEQFF,TGCGCCAGCAGCCCGATGGACAGGGGGAGGAATGAGCAGTTCTTC
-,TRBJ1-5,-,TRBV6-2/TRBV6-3,CAGSYSRAQPQHF,TGTGCCGGCAGTTACTCTCGGGCTCAGCCCCAGCATTTT
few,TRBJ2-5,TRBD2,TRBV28,CASSLVGGRHGTQYF,TGTGCCAGCAGTTTGGTGGGAGGGAGGCACGGGACCCAGTACTTC
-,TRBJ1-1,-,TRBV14,CASSQLVNTEAFF,TGTGCCAGCAGCCAATTGGTGAACACTGAAGCTTTCTTT
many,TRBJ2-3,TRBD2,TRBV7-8,CASRGNPLGAGDTDTQYF,TGTGCCAGCAGGGGGAACCCCTTAGGCGCGGGGGACACAGATACGCAGTATTTT
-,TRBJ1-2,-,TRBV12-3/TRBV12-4,CASSLANCGYTF,TGTGCCAGCAGTTTGGCTAACTGTGGCTACACCTTC
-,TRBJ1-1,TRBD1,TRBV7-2,CASSQNRGQAEAFF,TGTGCCAGCAGCCAAAACAGGGGGCAAGCTGAAGCTTTCTTT
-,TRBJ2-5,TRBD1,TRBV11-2,CASSSNRDSPYNEQYF,TGTGCCAGCAGCTCGAACCGGGACAGCCCATACAATGAGCAGTACTTC
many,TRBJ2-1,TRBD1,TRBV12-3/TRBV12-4,CASTGQGNNEQFF,TGTGCCAGCACGGGACAGGGTAACAATGAGCAGTTCTTC